The next 20 T cell receptor beta chains were all read from a single sample in a study of blood T cell repertoires in COVID-19. This table comes from immunoSEQ multiplex PCR, and its TCRdb copy is limited to in-frame clones, with some not included. The sample consists of over 200,000 clones, approximately 90% of them appearing once. The specimen was peripheral blood. The source is a man in his fifties or sixties with COVID-19, enrolled during active disease.

This chain uses TRBV14 with TRBJ2-7; 8 bases fit TRBD1. Unmatched junction bases numbered 2, after V lost 5 bases and J lost 2 bases. Germline lookup yields CDR1 SGHDN and CDR2 FVKESK. The CDR3 extends over 13 amino acids. The CDR3 loop is CASSWTGPYEQYF. The CDR3 DNA reads as TGTGCCAGCAGCTGGACAGGGCCCTACGAGCAGTACTTC.

The V and J genes are TRBV19 and TRBJ2-1, with 8 bases fitting TRBD2. V shed 7 bases and J 4 bases; nucleotides not matched to a gene: 3. Germline V CDR1 and CDR2: LNHDA, SQIVND (reference sequence). The CDR3 length is 13 residues. CDR3 DNA sequence: TGTGCCAGTACAGCGGGGGATTACAATGAGCAGTTCTTC. This codes for CASTAGDYNEQFF.

The rearrangement links TRBV5-4 to TRBJ2-7, with 8 bases identical to TRBD1. The V segment lost 1 base and the J segment 6 bases; nucleotides outside the gene matches: 9. Germline CDR1 is SGHNT and CDR2 is YYREEE (reference sequence). The CDR3 sequence is 15 residues long. CDR3 DNA: TGTGCCAGCAGCTTGCCCCGGACAGGGACAGGCGAGCAGTACTTC. This codes for CASSLPRTGTGEQYF.

This clone has a handful of counts. V gene TRBV27 combines with J gene TRBJ2-3; TRBD1 aligns across 10 bases. The CDR3 contains 17 residues. Germline V gene data show CDR1 as MNHEY and CDR2 as SMNVEV (reference sequence). V dropped 4 bases and J dropped 0; count of bases not matched to a gene: 7. CDR3 in DNA: TGTGCCAGCAGTTCGCTGGGACAGGGGCCGAGCACAGATACGCAGTATTTT. This sequence encodes CASSSLGQGPSTDTQYF.

The J gene is TRBJ1-2, the V gene TRBV27; 7 bases align to TRBD1. From germline, CDR1 is MNHEY and CDR2 SMNVEV (reference sequence). Trimming cost V 6 bases and J 7 bases; bases outside gene matches: 8. The CDR3 totals 13 residues. CDR3 loop: CASSRQGAAGYTF. The CDR3 DNA sequence: TGTGCCAGCAGCCGACAGGGAGCGGCTGGCTACACCTTC.

CDR3 coding DNA: TGTGCCAGCAGCACGACAGGCCGTAGCAATCAGCCCCAGCATTTT. Protein: CASSTTGRSNQPQHF. The chain combines TRBV27 with TRBJ1-5, with TRBD1 as a possible D gene (6 bases). Germline V gene sequence: CDR1 MNHEY, CDR2 SMNVEV (reference sequence). The V end was cut by 6 bases, the J end by 0 bases, with 12 bases between. The CDR3 is 15 residues long.

In its sample, this clone was seen once. The chain combines TRBV21-1 with TRBJ1-6. TRBV21-1 is a recognized pseudogene. CDR3 length: 16 residues. The CDR3 DNA reads as TGTGCCAGCAGCAAAAGCACCGAGCCTTATAATTCACCCCTCCACTTT. Translated, it gives CASSKSTEPYNSPLHF.

This clone was observed a handful of times. The chain has TRBV5-4 and TRBJ2-7, with 7 nucleotides matching TRBD1. The CDR3 is made up of 14 amino acids. J gave up 9 bases and V 2 bases, and 11 bases lay outside the gene matches. Germline V CDR1 and CDR2: SGHNT, YYREEE (reference sequence). The CDR3, as DNA: TGTGCCAGCAGCTTCGGGACAGCCGAAGCTGGGCAGTACTTC. Protein: CASSFGTAEAGQYF.

The V call is TRBV9, the J call TRBJ1-3, with 7 bases identical to TRBD1. CDR3 length: 15 amino acids. Per germline, CDR1 SGDLS and CDR2 YYNGEE. Trimming removed 2 bases from V and 1 base from J; junction bases left unmatched: 3. The CDR3 DNA reads as TGTGCCAGCAGCGTTAGACAGGGTTCTGGAAACACCATATATTTT. Residues: CASSVRQGSGNTIYF.

The chain links TRBV29-1 to TRBJ2-7; 11 positions match TRBD2. The germline V gene has CDR1 SQVTM and CDR2 ANQGSEA. The CDR3 is made up of 15 amino acids. V was clipped by 4 bases and J by 0 bases; unmatched bases: 5. The CDR3 is CSVAKGLAVSYEQYF. CDR3 DNA: TGCAGCGTTGCGAAGGGACTAGCGGTCTCCTACGAGCAGTACTTC.

V gene TRBV19 combines with J gene TRBJ1-1; D unresolved. CDR3 length: 14 residues. Germline CDR1 reads LNHDA; CDR2 reads SQIVND (reference sequence). V gave up 4 bases and J gave up 3 bases, with 12 bases separating them. CDR3 region: CASSTRRVDTEAFF. CDR3 nucleotide sequence: TGTGCCAGTAGTACCAGACGGGTGGACACTGAAGCTTTCTTT. Based on the CDR3 plus reference TRBV19 and TRBJ1-1, the full variable domain is DGGITQSPKYLFRKEGQNVTLSCEQNLNHDAMYWYRQDPGQGLRLIYYSQIVNDFQKGDIAEGYSVSREKKESFPLTVTSAQKNPTAFYLCASSTRRVDTEAFFGQGTRLTVV.

The chain recombines TRBV27 with TRBJ2-7; the match to TRBD1 covers 10 bases. This CDR3 spans 15 amino acids. With 6 bases clipped from V and 2 bases from J, the junction kept 7 bases outside the gene matches. Per germline, CDR1 MNHEY and CDR2 SMNVEV (reference sequence). DNA for the CDR3: TGTGCCAGCAGGCGGACAGGGGGTCGAGCCTACGAGCAGTACTTC. This gives the protein CASRRTGGRAYEQYF.

This clone came up a few times. The rearrangement links TRBV7-2 to TRBJ2-1; the match to TRBD2 covers 9 bases. Germline lookup yields CDR1 SGHTA and CDR2 FQGNSA. Unmatched junction bases numbered 20, after V lost 5 bases and J lost 6 bases. The CDR3 sequence is 19 residues long. The CDR3 protein is CASSPQPPGLAKSANEQFF. CDR3 nucleotide sequence: TGTGCCAGCAGCCCCCAACCTCCGGGACTAGCTAAGTCGGCCAATGAGCAGTTCTTC.

The V and J genes are TRBV5-1 and TRBJ1-2; possibly TRBD1 for D (6 bases). The CDR3 has 15 residues. The germline V gene encodes CDR1 SGHRS and CDR2 YFSETQ. V lost 0 bases, J lost 4 bases, and 13 bases lay in between. DNA of the CDR3: TGCGCCAGCAGCTTGGAGGGCAGGGGAAGCTATGGCTACACCTTC. This gives the protein CASSLEGRGSYGYTF.

The rearrangement uses TRBV5-1 and TRBJ2-2; 7 bases line up with TRBD1. V dropped 4 bases and J dropped 0; count of bases not matched to a gene: 9. Germline V gene sequence: CDR1 SGHRS, CDR2 YFSETQ. There are 17 residues in the CDR3. DNA of the CDR3: TGCGCCAGCAGCACGCTGTCCGGGACAGCGAACACCGGGGAGCTGTTTTTT. It is translated as CASSTLSGTANTGELFF. Complete variable domain (other parts from reference TRBV5-1 and TRBJ2-2): KAGVTQTPRYLIKTRGQQVTLSCSPISGHRSVSWYQQTPGQGLQFLFEYFSETQRNKGNFPGRFSGRQFSNSRSEMNVSTLELGDSALYLCASSTLSGTANTGELFFGEGSRLTVL.

This chain links TRBV11-1 with TRBJ2-2; TRBD2 might be the D (5 bases). CDR1 and CDR2 from the germline V gene are SGHAT and FQDESV (reference sequence). CDR3 length equals 13 residues. The V end lost 8 bases, the J end lost 1 base, and 8 bases lay between the germline ends. CDR3 residues: CASAGLNTGELFF. The DNA for the CDR3 is TGTGCCAGCGCGGGCCTGAACACCGGGGAGCTGTTTTTT.

This clone has a single count. The chain couples TRBV15 to TRBJ2-3, with 9 bases aligning to TRBD2. The CDR3 runs to 16 residues. Germline CDR1 reads LNHNV; CDR2 reads YYDKDF (reference sequence). V shed 5 bases, J shed 5 bases, and the junction held 11 bases outside the gene matches. In DNA form, the CDR3 reads TGTGCCACCAGCCCCAGGGCGGGAGGGCCCGGAGATACGCAGTATTTT. It specifies CATSPRAGGPGDTQYF.

This chain connects TRBV11-2 to TRBJ1-4; possibly TRBD1 for D (6 bases). Trimming pared 2 bases from V and 2 bases from J, leaving 12 bases between. Germline V gene lookup returns CDR1 SGHAT and CDR2 FQNNGV. The CDR3 consists of 16 residues. CDR3 DNA: TGTGCCAGCAGCTTAAGGGCCGACAGGACTAATGAAAAACTGTTTTTT. This translates into CASSLRADRTNEKLFF.

The chain couples TRBV18 to TRBJ2-1, with D possibly matching TRBD1 (6 bases). CDR1 and CDR2 (germline): KGHSH, LQKENI. The CDR3 spans 14 residues. V gave up 3 bases and J gave up 5 bases, with 11 bases separating them. The CDR3 region is CASSPQGGNNEQFF. The CDR3 region has the DNA TGTGCCAGCTCACCCCAAGGGGGAAACAATGAGCAGTTCTTC. The full variable domain, its missing parts supplied by reference TRBV18 and TRBJ2-1, is NAGVMQNPRHLVRRRGQEARLRCSPMKGHSHVYWYRQLPEEGLKFMVYLQKENIIDESGMPKERFSAEFPKEGPSILRIQQVVRGDSAAYFCASSPQGGNNEQFFGPGTRLTVL.

The V gene is TRBV5-8, the J gene TRBJ2-7; a weak D match, TRBD2 (7 bases). This CDR3 spans 14 amino acids. Trimming took 2 bases from V and 3 from J, leaving 12 bases between them. Germline V gives CDR1 SGHTS, CDR2 YDEGEE. In DNA form, the CDR3 reads TGTGCCAGCAGCTTCAGCGGGGACAACTACGAGCAGTACTTC. Protein product: CASSFSGDNYEQYF. Full variable domain (rest looked up from reference TRBV5-8 and TRBJ2-7): EAGVTQSPTHLIKTRGQQATLRCSPISGHTSVYWYQQALGLGLQFLLWYDEGEERNRGNFPPRFSGRQFPNYSSELNVNALELEDSALYLCASSFSGDNYEQYFGPGTRLTVT.